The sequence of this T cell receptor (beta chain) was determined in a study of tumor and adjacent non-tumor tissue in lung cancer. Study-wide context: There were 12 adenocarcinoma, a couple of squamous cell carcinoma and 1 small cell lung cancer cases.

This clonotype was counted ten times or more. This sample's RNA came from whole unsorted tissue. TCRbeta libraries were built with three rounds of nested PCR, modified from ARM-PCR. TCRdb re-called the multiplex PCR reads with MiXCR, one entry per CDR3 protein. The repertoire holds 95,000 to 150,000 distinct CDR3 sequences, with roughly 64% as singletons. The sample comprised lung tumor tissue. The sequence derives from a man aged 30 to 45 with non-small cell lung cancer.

The DNA of the CDR3 is TGTGCCAGCAGCTTAGGGTCCATAGCCAAAAACATTCAGTACTTC. It translates to CASSLGSIAKNIQYF. V gene TRBV11-3 combines with J gene TRBJ2-4; D gene unclear. This CDR3 comprises 15 residues. The germline V gene encodes CDR1 SGHNT and CDR2 YENEEA. Trimming left V 1 base short and J 0 bases short, with 7 bases between.